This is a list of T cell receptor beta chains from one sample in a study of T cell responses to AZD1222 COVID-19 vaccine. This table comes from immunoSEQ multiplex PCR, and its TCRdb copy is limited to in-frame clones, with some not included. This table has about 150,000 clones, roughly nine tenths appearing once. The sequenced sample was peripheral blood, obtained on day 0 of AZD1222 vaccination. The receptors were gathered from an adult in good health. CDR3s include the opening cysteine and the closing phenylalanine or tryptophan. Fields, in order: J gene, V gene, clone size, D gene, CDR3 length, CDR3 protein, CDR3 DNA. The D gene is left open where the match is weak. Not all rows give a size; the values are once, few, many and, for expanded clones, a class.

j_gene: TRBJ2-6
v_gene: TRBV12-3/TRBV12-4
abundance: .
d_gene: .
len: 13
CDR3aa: CAARVSGANVLTF
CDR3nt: TGTGCCGCACGCGTCTCTGGGGCCAACGTCCTGACTTTC

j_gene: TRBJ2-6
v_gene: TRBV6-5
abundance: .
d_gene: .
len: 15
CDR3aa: CASNSIRSGANVLTF
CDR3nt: TGTGCCTCCAACTCCATACGATCTGGGGCCAACGTCCTGACTTTC

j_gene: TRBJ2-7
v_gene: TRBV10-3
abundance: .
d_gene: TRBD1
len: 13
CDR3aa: CASARTGEYEQYF
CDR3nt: TGTGCCTCAGCCCGGACAGGGGAATACGAGCAGTACTTC

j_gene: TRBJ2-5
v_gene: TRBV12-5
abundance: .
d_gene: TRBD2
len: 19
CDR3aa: CASGLTLGGLAEPKETQYF
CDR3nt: TGTGCTAGTGGTTTGACCCTGGGAGGACTAGCGGAACCAAAAGAGACCCAGTACTTC

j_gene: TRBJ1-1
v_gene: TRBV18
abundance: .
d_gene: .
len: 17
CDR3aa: CASSPTMTGTEGTEAFF
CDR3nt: TGTGCCAGCTCACCGACAATGACCGGGACCGAGGGCACTGAAGCTTTCTTT

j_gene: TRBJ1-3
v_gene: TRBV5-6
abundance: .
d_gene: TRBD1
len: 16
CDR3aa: CASSLPGQGAGNTIYF
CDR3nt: TGTGCCAGCAGCTTGCCGGGACAGGGGGCGGGAAACACCATATATTTT

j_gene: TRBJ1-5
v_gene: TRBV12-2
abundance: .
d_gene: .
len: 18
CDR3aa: CASRPGGARLICNQPQHF
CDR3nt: TGTGCAAGTCGCCCAGGGGGGGCAAGGCTTATTTGCAATCAGCCCCAGCATTTT

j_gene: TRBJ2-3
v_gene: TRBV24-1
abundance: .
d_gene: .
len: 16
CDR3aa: CATSDPSLGGTDTQYF
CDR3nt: TGTGCCACCAGTGATCCGTCGTTGGGTGGCACAGATACGCAGTATTTT

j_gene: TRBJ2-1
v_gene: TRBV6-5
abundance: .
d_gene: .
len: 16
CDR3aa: CASSYIQALKNNEQFF
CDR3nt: TGTGCCAGCAGTTACATCCAGGCCCTGAAAAACAATGAGCAGTTCTTC

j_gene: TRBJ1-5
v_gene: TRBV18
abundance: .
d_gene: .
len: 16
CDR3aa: CASSPGSRGGNQPQHF
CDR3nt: TGTGCCAGCTCACCAGGTAGCAGGGGAGGGAATCAGCCCCAGCATTTT

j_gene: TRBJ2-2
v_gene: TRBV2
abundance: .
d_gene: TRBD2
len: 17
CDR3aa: CASSDPRTSGGTGELFF
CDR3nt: TGTGCCAGCAGTGATCCCCGGACTAGCGGGGGTACCGGGGAGCTGTTTTTT

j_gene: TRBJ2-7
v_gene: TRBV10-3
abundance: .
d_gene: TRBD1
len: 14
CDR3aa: CAISGTGASYEQYF
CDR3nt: TGTGCCATCAGTGGGACAGGTGCCTCCTACGAGCAGTACTTC

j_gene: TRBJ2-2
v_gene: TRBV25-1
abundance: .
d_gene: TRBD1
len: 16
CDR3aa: CASSDPGQGETGELFF
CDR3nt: TGTGCCAGCAGTGACCCCGGACAGGGCGAAACCGGGGAGCTGTTTTTT

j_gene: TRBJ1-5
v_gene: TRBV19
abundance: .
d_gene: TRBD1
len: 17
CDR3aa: CASRGTGTLNSNQPQHF
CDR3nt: TGTGCCAGTAGAGGGACAGGGACCCTAAATAGCAATCAGCCCCAGCATTTT

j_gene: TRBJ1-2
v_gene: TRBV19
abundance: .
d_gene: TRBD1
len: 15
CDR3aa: CASSMIDRESYGYTF
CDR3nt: TGTGCCAGTAGTATGATTGACAGGGAGTCCTATGGCTACACCTTC

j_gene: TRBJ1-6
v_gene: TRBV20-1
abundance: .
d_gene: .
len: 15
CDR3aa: CSASGAGFYNSPLHF
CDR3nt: TGCAGTGCTAGTGGAGCCGGATTCTATAATTCACCCCTCCACTTT

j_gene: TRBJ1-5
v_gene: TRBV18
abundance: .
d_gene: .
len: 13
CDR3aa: CASSPPMGQPQHF
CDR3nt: TGTGCCAGCTCACCACCCATGGGTCAGCCCCAGCATTTT

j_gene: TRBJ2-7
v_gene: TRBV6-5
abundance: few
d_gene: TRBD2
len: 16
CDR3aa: CASSSSGTSTSYEQYF
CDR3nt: TGTGCCAGCAGTTCGTCGGGGACTAGCACCTCCTACGAGCAGTACTTC

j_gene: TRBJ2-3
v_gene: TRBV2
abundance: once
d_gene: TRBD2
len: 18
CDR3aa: CASSGGSGGPAVSDTQYF
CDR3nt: TGTGCCAGCAGTGGGGGTAGCGGGGGGCCCGCAGTGTCAGATACGCAGTATTTT

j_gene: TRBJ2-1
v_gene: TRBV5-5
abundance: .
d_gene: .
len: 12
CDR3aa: CASSLEWPGGIF
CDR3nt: TGTGCCAGCAGCTTGGAGTGGCCCGGTGGGATCTTC

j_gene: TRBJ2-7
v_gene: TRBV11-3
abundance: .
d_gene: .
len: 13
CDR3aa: CASSQGHSYEQYF
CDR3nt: TGTGCCAGCAGTCAGGGGCACTCCTACGAGCAGTACTTC

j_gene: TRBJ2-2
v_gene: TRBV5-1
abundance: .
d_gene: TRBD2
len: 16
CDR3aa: CASSLSGGQNTGELFF
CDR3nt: TGCGCCAGCAGCCTTAGCGGGGGACAGAACACCGGGGAGCTGTTTTTT

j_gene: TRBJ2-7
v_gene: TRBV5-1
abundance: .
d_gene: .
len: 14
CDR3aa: CASSSGTTPSEQYF
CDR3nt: TGCGCCAGCAGTTCCGGGACCACTCCCTCCGAGCAGTACTTC

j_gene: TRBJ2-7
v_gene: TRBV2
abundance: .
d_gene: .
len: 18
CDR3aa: CASSRDAGLLALSYEQYF
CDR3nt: TGTGCCAGCAGCCGGGATGCAGGTCTCTTAGCCCTCTCCTACGAGCAGTACTTC

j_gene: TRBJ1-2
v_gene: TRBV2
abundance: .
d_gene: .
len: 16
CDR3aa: CASSADVGGGGYGYTF
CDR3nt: TGTGCCAGCAGTGCCGACGTAGGGGGTGGGGGCTATGGCTACACCTTC

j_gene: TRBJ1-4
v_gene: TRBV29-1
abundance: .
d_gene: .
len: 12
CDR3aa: CSVEGADEKLFF
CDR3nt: TGCAGCGTTGAAGGGGCGGATGAAAAACTGTTTTTT

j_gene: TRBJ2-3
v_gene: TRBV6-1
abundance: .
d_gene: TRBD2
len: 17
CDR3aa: CASSESSSGGFRDTQYF
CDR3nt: TGTGCCAGCAGTGAATCATCTAGCGGGGGTTTTAGAGATACGCAGTATTTT

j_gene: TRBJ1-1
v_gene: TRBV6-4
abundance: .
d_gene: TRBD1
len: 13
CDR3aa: CASSRQGNTEAFF
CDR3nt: TGTGCCAGCAGTAGACAGGGGAACACTGAAGCTTTCTTT

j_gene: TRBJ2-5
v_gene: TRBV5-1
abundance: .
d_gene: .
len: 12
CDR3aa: CASSRNQETQYF
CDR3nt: TGCGCCAGCAGCAGGAACCAAGAGACCCAGTACTTC

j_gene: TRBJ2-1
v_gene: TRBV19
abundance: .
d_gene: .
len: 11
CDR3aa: CASSIRNEQFF
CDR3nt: TGTGCCAGTAGTATAAGGAATGAGCAGTTCTTC

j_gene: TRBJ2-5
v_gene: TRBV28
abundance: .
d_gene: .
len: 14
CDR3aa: CASPVRRPHETQYF
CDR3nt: TGTGCCAGCCCGGTGCGGCGGCCCCATGAGACCCAGTACTTC

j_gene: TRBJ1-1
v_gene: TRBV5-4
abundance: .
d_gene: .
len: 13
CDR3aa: CASSLGPNTEAFF
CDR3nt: TGTGCCAGCAGCTTGGGTCCGAACACTGAAGCTTTCTTT